These 10 T cell receptor beta chains were sequenced from one sample in a study of cytomegalovirus exposure and HLA in healthy donors. PCR used 60 Vbeta primers and 13 Jbeta primers. This table comes from immunoSEQ multiplex PCR, and its TCRdb copy is limited to in-frame clones, with some not included. The sample records about 140,000 clones, roughly 80% being singletons. Source material: PBMCs. These receptors all stem from a man aged 40-49 years in good health and CMV-seronegative.

V usage is TRBV5-1 and J usage is TRBJ2-5; TRBD1 agrees at 7 bases. V shed 0 bases, J shed 6 bases, and the junction held 8 bases outside the gene matches. From germline, CDR1 is SGHRS and CDR2 YFSETQ. The CDR3 has 15 amino acids. This CDR3 is CASSLGQGNRKTQYF. The CDR3 region has the DNA TGCGCCAGCAGCTTGGGACAGGGTAATAGAAAGACCCAGTACTTC.

The V gene is TRBV5-6, the J gene TRBJ1-1; no firm D call. Trimming shortened V by 0 bases and J by 11 bases, and 11 bases separated the two germline ends. The CDR3 has 12 amino acids. Germline V gene sequence: CDR1 SGHDT, CDR2 YYEEEE. CDR3 nucleotide sequence: TGTGCCAGCAGCTTGGGGGAGCGCAAGGCTTTCTTT. It specifies CASSLGERKAFF.

CDR3 amino acids: CAWSGSTEAFF. The CDR3 DNA reads TGTGCCTGGAGTGGGAGCACTGAAGCTTTCTTT. The chain links TRBV30 to TRBJ1-1, with D hard to call. Trimming shortened V by 1 base and J by 4 bases, and 4 bases separated the two germline ends. There are 11 residues in the CDR3. From germline, CDR1 is GTSNPN and CDR2 SVGIG (reference sequence).

CDR3 DNA sequence: TGTGCCAGCATCCAAGGCGGGGACGCGAGACCTCCTAACTATGGCTACACCTTC. It specifies CASIQGGDARPPNYGYTF. The chain recombines TRBV28 with TRBJ1-2, with TRBD1 as a possible D gene (5 bases). The germline V gene encodes CDR1 MDHEN and CDR2 SYDVKM. CDR3 length equals 18 residues. V was trimmed by 7 bases and J by 0 bases, leaving 24 bases between them.

The J gene is TRBJ1-2, the V gene TRBV5-8; D is unclear. The CDR3 sequence is 17 residues long. Trimming removed 0 bases from V and 6 bases from J, with 21 bases in between. CDR1 and CDR2 from the germline V gene are SGHTS and YDEGEE. CDR3 sequence: CASSLVMSAGLSNGYTF. The CDR3 nucleotides read TGTGCCAGCAGCTTGGTAATGTCGGCAGGCCTCAGTAATGGCTACACCTTC.

Only a few counts were recorded for this clone. The chain uses TRBV5-6 and TRBJ1-1; D gene uncertain. Germline CDR1 reads SGHDT; CDR2 reads YYEEEE. The CDR3 extends over 14 amino acids. V gave up 0 bases and J gave up 11 bases, with 17 bases separating them. The CDR3: CASSLGSGGLWAFF. As DNA, the CDR3 is TGTGCCAGCAGCTTGGGGAGCGGTGGGCTCTGGGCTTTCTTT.

This sequence joins TRBV7-3 and TRBJ2-1; D may be TRBD2 (6 bases). The CDR3 sequence is 16 residues long. The germline V gene has CDR1 SGHTA and CDR2 FQGTGA. The V gene lost 5 bases and the J gene lost 4 bases, with 18 bases spanning the gap. The CDR3 here is CASSPLAGGPYNEQFF. CDR3 DNA sequence: TGTGCCAGCAGCCCCTTGGCCGGGGGACCATACAATGAGCAGTTCTTC.

This chain uses TRBV18 with TRBJ2-3; 12 bases map to TRBD2. The J segment lost 4 bases and the V segment lost 3 bases, leaving 8 bases of the junction unmatched. Germline V gene lookup returns CDR1 KGHSH and CDR2 LQKENI. There are 17 residues in the CDR3. The CDR3 DNA is TGTGCCAGCTCACCGGGGCCTAGCGGGGGGGCCGCAGATACGCAGTATTTT. This translates into CASSPGPSGGAADTQYF.

CDR3 amino acids: CASSIALGLAGKDEQYF. In DNA, the CDR3 is TGTGCCAGTAGTATCGCTTTGGGGCTCGCCGGAAAGGACGAGCAGTACTTC. The chain uses TRBV19 and TRBJ2-7, with D maybe TRBD1 (5 bases). The germline gives CDR1 LNHDA, CDR2 SQIVND (reference sequence). CDR3 length equals 17 residues. V was shortened by 3 bases and J by 5 bases, with 23 bases between the two germline ends. The full variable domain, its missing parts supplied by reference TRBV19 and TRBJ2-7, is DGGITQSPKYLFRKEGQNVTLSCEQNLNHDAMYWYRQDPGQGLRLIYYSQIVNDFQKGDIAEGYSVSREKKESFPLTVTSAQKNPTAFYLCASSIALGLAGKDEQYFGPGTRLTVT.

The rearrangement joins TRBV7-3 to TRBJ1-5; weak D call: TRBD1 (6 bases). The germline V gene encodes CDR1 SGHTA and CDR2 FQGTGA. Trimming took 1 base from V and 7 from J, leaving 8 bases between them. CDR3 size: 13 residues. The CDR3 sequence is CASSLSRGQPQHF. The CDR3 nucleotides are TGTGCCAGCAGCTTAAGCAGGGGCCAGCCCCAGCATTTT.